This entry lists 25 T cell receptor beta chains sequenced from one sample in a study of blood T cell repertoires in COVID-19. Method: immunoSEQ multiplex PCR; TCRdb's copy keeps in-frame clones and lacks some. The sample holds more than 85,000 clones; about 85% are singletons and the top ten take around 2%. Sequences were obtained from peripheral blood. These receptors all stem from a man aged 50 to 59 with active COVID-19.

This CDR3 is CASSRGQGGFYEQYF. The CDR3 nucleotides are TGTGCCAGCAGCCGCGGACAGGGGGGTTTCTACGAGCAGTACTTC. The chain carries TRBV4-2 and TRBJ2-7, with 10 positions matching TRBD1. V dropped 4 bases and J dropped 3; count of bases not matched to a gene: 6. The germline V gene encodes CDR1 LGHNA and CDR2 YNFKEQ. The CDR3 consists of 15 residues.

This sequence joins TRBV4-1 and TRBJ1-1; D might be TRBD1 (6 bases). The CDR3 covers 13 residues. Germline V CDR1 and CDR2: MGHRA, YSYEKL. The ends were cut back, 3 bases at V and 8 bases at J, with 13 bases in the middle. CDR3 sequence reads: CASSQDSGTEAFF. Here the CDR3 DNA reads TGCGCCAGCAGCCAGGACTCCGGGACAGAAGCTTTCTTT.

This sequence joins TRBV18 and TRBJ1-2, with 7 bases that match TRBD1. V dropped 1 base and J dropped 7; count of bases not matched to a gene: 9. The CDR3 is 15 amino acids. From germline, CDR1 is KGHSH and CDR2 LQKENI. CDR3 protein: CASSPQTRQGGGYTF. DNA for the CDR3: TGTGCCAGCTCACCACAGACACGACAGGGAGGTGGCTACACCTTC.

This clone was seen a single time. The rearrangement links TRBV4-3 to TRBJ1-2, with 7 bases aligning to TRBD1. V lost 1 base to trimming and J lost 4 bases; unmatched junction nucleotides: 9. The CDR3 loop spans 16 amino acids. CDR1 and CDR2 from the germline V gene are LGHNA and YSLEER. CDR3 region: CASSQAPQGNSYGYTF. In DNA, the CDR3 is TGCGCCAGCAGCCAAGCCCCACAGGGGAACAGCTATGGCTACACCTTC.

The chain links TRBV2 to TRBJ1-1, with D perhaps matching TRBD1 (5 bases). The V end was cut by 6 bases, the J end by 5 bases, with 10 bases between. CDR3 length: 12 residues. Germline lookup yields CDR1 SNHLY and CDR2 FYNNEI. CDR3 sequence: CASSRQKTEAFF. The CDR3 DNA sequence: TGTGCCAGCAGCCGACAGAAGACTGAAGCTTTCTTT.

V and J are TRBV3-1 (or the pseudogene TRBV3-2) and TRBJ1-1, with TRBD1 matching 10 bases. The junction had 3 bases not matched to a gene; V was cut back by 4 bases and J by 4 bases. The germline gives CDR1 LGHDT, CDR2 YNNKEL (reference sequence). The CDR3 is made up of 14 amino acids. DNA for the CDR3: TGTGCCAGCAGCCCGGGACAGGGGTCCACTGAAGCTTTCTTT. Its translation: CASSPGQGSTEAFF.

The chain links TRBV30 to TRBJ2-7; D is undetermined. Per the germline V gene, CDR1 is GTSNPN and CDR2 is SVGIG (reference sequence). V shed 1 base and J shed 4 bases, with 11 bases lying between them. The CDR3 runs to 13 residues. The CDR3 region is CAWSGAQYYEQYF. CDR3 coding DNA: TGTGCCTGGAGTGGGGCACAGTATTACGAGCAGTACTTC. Drawing the rest from reference TRBV30 and TRBJ2-7, the complete variable domain is SQTIHQWPATLVQPVGSPLSLECTVEGTSNPNLYWYRQAAGRGLQLLFYSVGIGQISSEVPQNLSASRPQDRQFILSSKKLLLSDSGFYLCAWSGAQYYEQYFGPGTRLTVT.

In the case of this clone: Sequence at one end of the junction differs from germline and may be a read error. The chain is built from TRBV6-1 and TRBJ2-4; tentatively, D is TRBD1 (6 bases). The CDR3 has 14 residues. In germline, CDR1 is MNHNS, CDR2 SASEGT. The CDR3 DNA reads as TGTGCCAGCGGTGAGAAGCAGGGGCGGGTCATTCAGTACTTC. Amino acids: CASGEKQGRVIQYF.

CDR3 nucleotides: TGTGCCAGCAGCTTAGGCCCCCTAGGGGCTTTTTCCTACGAGCAGTACTTC. It translates to CASSLGPLGAFSYEQYF. This chain uses TRBV7-8 with TRBJ2-7, with a weak D call TRBD1 (5 bases). The germline gives CDR1 SGHVS, CDR2 FQNEAQ. The V gene lost 1 base and the J gene lost 1 base, with 17 bases spanning the gap. This CDR3 comprises 17 residues.

The gene calls are TRBV4-2 and TRBJ2-5; D is undetermined. V shed 1 base and J shed 2 bases, with 11 bases lying between them. CDR1 is LGHNA and CDR2 is YNFKEQ in the germline V gene. The CDR3 sequence is 15 residues long. The DNA of the CDR3 is TGTGCCAGCAGCCAAGGCGGTTTACGACAAGAGACCCAGTACTTC. Amino acid sequence: CASSQGGLRQETQYF.

The DNA of the CDR3 is TGTGCCAGCTCACCAAGGACAGGGGGAATCGCCGGGGAGCTGTTTTTT. This encodes CASSPRTGGIAGELFF. The V call is TRBV18, the J call TRBJ2-2, with 10 bases aligning to TRBD1. The V segment lost 2 bases and the J segment 6 bases; nucleotides outside the gene matches: 6. The CDR3 has 16 amino acids. The germline CDR1 and CDR2 sequences are KGHSH and LQKENI.

Here the CDR3 reads CASSVAGGTSNYGYTF. Written as DNA, the CDR3 is TGTGCCAGCAGTGTGGCAGGGGGCACCTCTAACTATGGCTACACCTTC. The chain has TRBV6-1 and TRBJ1-2, with TRBD1 identical over 8 bases. Germline V lookup: CDR1 MNHNS, CDR2 SASEGT. V lost 4 bases, J lost 0 bases, and 7 bases stayed unmatched. The CDR3 totals 16 residues.

The rearrangement links TRBV6-2 or TRBV6-3 to TRBJ1-5; D is possibly TRBD1 (5 bases). CDR3 length: 14 amino acids. V lost 5 bases and J 12 bases, leaving 20 bases between the germline ends. The germline CDR1 and CDR2 sequences are MNHEY and SVGEGT. The chain's CDR3 is CASSGGSRGTGQHF. The CDR3 DNA sequence: TGTGCCAGCAGTGGGGGGAGTCGGGGAACGGGCCAGCATTTT.

In the case of this clone: Distinct nucleotide sequences in the sample also encode this CDR3. The chain is built from TRBV12-3 or TRBV12-4 and TRBJ1-5; tentatively, D is TRBD1 (6 bases). The V end was cut by 6 bases, the J end by 4 bases, with 10 bases between. The CDR3 is 13 amino acids. The CDR3 is CASRGTGNQPQHF. The CDR3 DNA follows: TGTGCCAGCAGGGGAACAGGGAATCAGCCCCAGCATTTT.

The chain couples TRBV5-1 to TRBJ2-5; weak D call: TRBD1 (6 bases). The CDR3 has 15 residues. V shed 6 bases and J shed 4 bases, with 19 bases lying between them. Germline assignment: CDR1 SGHRS and CDR2 YFSETQ. The CDR3 protein is CASIPGGGLTETQYF. In DNA form, the CDR3 reads TGCGCCAGCATACCGGGTGGGGGCCTAACAGAGACCCAGTACTTC.

This chain links TRBV11-2 with TRBJ2-3, with 11 bases that match TRBD2. V dropped 10 bases and J dropped 2; count of bases not matched to a gene: 14. The CDR3 runs 17 residues. Germline V gene data show CDR1 as SGHAT and CDR2 as FQNNGV. CDR3 amino acids: CAIPGGSGGVLTDTQYF. The CDR3 nucleotides read TGTGCCATCCCCGGAGGTAGCGGGGGGGTGCTCACAGATACGCAGTATTTT. Complete variable domain (other parts from reference TRBV11-2 and TRBJ2-3): EAGVAQSPRYKIIEKRQSVAFWCNPISGHATLYWYQQILGQGPKLLIQFQNNGVVDDSQLPKDRFSAERLKGVDSTLKIQPAKLEDSAVYLCAIPGGSGGVLTDTQYFGPGTRLTVL.

This clone came up once. The V gene is TRBV19, the J gene TRBJ1-2; no reliable D call. This CDR3 is built from 14 residues. V dropped 0 bases and J dropped 4 bases, with 9 bases sitting between them. The germline CDR1 and CDR2 sequences are LNHDA and SQIVND (reference sequence). The CDR3 loop is CASSIDLYSYGYTF. The CDR3 coding sequence is TGTGCCAGTAGTATAGATCTATATAGCTATGGCTACACCTTC.

The J gene is TRBJ1-1, the V gene TRBV14; D remains ambiguous. The germline CDR1 and CDR2 sequences are SGHDN and FVKESK. There are 14 residues in the CDR3. V lost 0 bases and J 4 bases, leaving 9 bases between the germline ends. The CDR3 coding sequence is TGTGCCAGCAGCCAAGAAGTGAGAACCACTGAAGCTTTCTTT. It encodes CASSQEVRTTEAFF.

The V and J genes are TRBV19 and TRBJ1-4; D gene unclear. The CDR3 totals 13 residues. CDR1 is LNHDA, CDR2 SQIVND, per germline (reference sequence). Trimming shortened V by 7 bases and J by 8 bases, and 14 bases separated the two germline ends. The CDR3 bases are TGTGCCAGTACTTGGGGTTCGGGGGAAAAACTGTTTTTT. As protein: CASTWGSGEKLFF.

The rearrangement uses TRBV2 and TRBJ1-5; 8 bases are shared with TRBD1. J lost 2 bases, V lost 4 bases, and 4 bases had no gene match. This CDR3 spans 15 amino acids. The germline V gene encodes CDR1 SNHLY and CDR2 FYNNEI. Here the CDR3 reads CASSGGTGGNQPQHF. Here the CDR3 DNA reads TGTGCCAGCAGTGGAGGGACAGGCGGCAATCAGCCCCAGCATTTT.

This clone showed up just once. The chain uses TRBV4-2 and TRBJ2-3; D might be TRBD2 (6 bases). Germline V lookup: CDR1 LGHNA, CDR2 YNFKEQ. This CDR3 is 18 amino acids long. The V end was cut by 0 bases, the J end by 3 bases, with 19 bases between. The DNA for the CDR3 is TGTGCCAGCAGCCAAGAGGCACCGGCGGGGTTTTTGACAGATACGCAGTATTTT. Protein product: CASSQEAPAGFLTDTQYF.

This clone appeared a few times. The chain uses TRBV10-3 and TRBJ1-2; 10 bases map to TRBD1. The CDR3 length is 12 residues. With V trimmed by 9 bases and J by 6 bases, 4 bases remained unmatched. Per germline, CDR1 ENHRY and CDR2 SYGVKD. In DNA, the CDR3 is TGTGCCATTCAAGACAGGGGGCATGGCTACACCTTC. This sequence encodes CAIQDRGHGYTF.

The V gene is TRBV10-3, the J gene TRBJ2-1; 12 nucleotides agree with TRBD2. The CDR3 has 16 residues. Per germline, CDR1 ENHRY and CDR2 SYGVKD. The V gene end was trimmed by 4 bases and the J gene end by 4 bases; junction bases not matched to a gene: 5. CDR3 sequence (DNA): TGTGCCATCAGTGCTCGACTAGCGGGGGAATACAATGAGCAGTTCTTC. It is translated as CAISARLAGEYNEQFF.

In this sample, this clone turned up once. J is TRBJ2-5 and V is TRBV12-3 or TRBV12-4; D perhaps matches TRBD2 (5 bases). With 4 bases removed from V and 4 bases from J, the gap between germline ends came to 7 bases. The CDR3 sequence is 12 residues long. This CDR3 reads CASSWERETQYF. In nucleotides, the CDR3 is TGTGCCAGCAGTTGGGAGCGAGAGACCCAGTACTTC.

The chain combines TRBV4-3 with TRBJ2-1; D gene ambiguous. V gave up 0 bases and J gave up 7 bases, with 10 bases separating them. This CDR3 is built from 14 residues. CDR1 is LGHNA, CDR2 YSLEER, per germline. The CDR3, as DNA: TGCGCCAGCAGCCAAGACTCTAGAATGAATGAGCAGTTCTTC. Protein: CASSQDSRMNEQFF.